Below, 2 T cell receptor beta chains from the same sample are listed, as sequenced in a study of identical twins. TCRdb called the 5' RACE reads again in MiXCR, with one record for every CDR3 protein. This table holds just under 550,000 distinct CDR3 sequences, 15% found once. This sample was also put to use in a study of yellow fever vaccine responses in identical twins.

Sequenced material: CD4+ T cells sorted from blood. These receptors all stem from a young woman in good health.

The chain joins TRBV18 to TRBJ2-5; D is possibly TRBD2 (5 bases). Between the trimmed V and J ends, which lost 6 bases and 2 bases, there was a span of 16 bases. Per germline, CDR1 KGHSH and CDR2 LQKENI. The CDR3 consists of 15 residues. The CDR3 spells CASSPSRAKQETQYF. CDR3 sequence (DNA): TGTGCCAGCTCCCCTAGCCGGGCCAAACAAGAGACCCAGTACTTC.

The chain carries TRBV6-1 and TRBJ2-7; TRBD2 matches at 8 bases. There are 15 residues in the CDR3. Germline lookup yields CDR1 MNHNS and CDR2 SASEGT. V was clipped by 4 bases and J by 6 bases; unmatched bases: 11. The CDR3 loop reads CASSVERGPVGEQYF. Here the CDR3 DNA reads TGTGCCAGCAGTGTGGAGCGGGGGCCCGTAGGCGAGCAGTACTTC.